This TCR beta chain is from a study of human T cells and chemical hapten exposure. Time point specified: pre-sensitization, week 0. Sample treatment: therapeutic diphenylcyclopropenone sensitization with weekly scalp DPC. At patch-test visits, sampling came before the patch test. This clonotype was seen many times. Its matching antigen is unknown. Trimming cost V 0 bases and J 4 bases, with 9 bases left between them. Germline CDR1 is SGHVS and CDR2 is FNYEAQ. This CDR3 is 14 amino acids long. Study-level results: Versus controls, expanded TCRs had significantly more large CDR3 similarity clusters. Those TCRs sitting above 1 in 1000 frequency stayed the same with DPC sensitization.

Each cDNA molecule in the library carried unique molecular identifiers. TCRdb processed the RACE reads anew with MiXCR; each CDR3 protein has one entry. Among about 93,000 distinct CDR3 sequences listed, 6.5% to 10% were seen once. The V gene is TRBV7-6, the J gene TRBJ1-2; D may be TRBD1 (6 bases). Sequencing was performed on whole blood, taken in connection with sensitization to the hapten diphenylcyclopropenone (DPC). This clonotype was sampled from a man between 35 and 55 years old with alopecia areata. Some clones in this sample may be carry-over from other donors' samples. CDR3 nucleotide sequence: TGTGCCAGCAGCTTAGCGGGGGGGCCCTATGGCTACACCTTC. This sequence encodes CASSLAGGPYGYTF.